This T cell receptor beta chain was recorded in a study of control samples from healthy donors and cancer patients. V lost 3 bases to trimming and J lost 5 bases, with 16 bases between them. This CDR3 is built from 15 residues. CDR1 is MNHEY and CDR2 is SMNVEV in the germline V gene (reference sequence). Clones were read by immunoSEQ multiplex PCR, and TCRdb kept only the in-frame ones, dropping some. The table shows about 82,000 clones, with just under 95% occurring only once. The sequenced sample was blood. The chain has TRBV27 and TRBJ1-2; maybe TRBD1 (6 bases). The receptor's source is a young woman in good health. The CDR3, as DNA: TGTGCCAGCAGTTTTCTAAGGACAGAGGGGTATGGCTACACCTTC. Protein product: CASSFLRTEGYGYTF.